The 22 T cell receptor beta chains below were found in one sample sequenced in a study of TIL therapy for anti-PD-1-resistant metastatic lung cancer. This was the immunoSEQ v3 assay. The protocol was immunoSEQ multiplex PCR, while the TCRdb copy is restricted to in-frame clones and leaves out a portion. This sample has 35,000 to 55,000 clones, with roughly 78% found just once. Indicated time point: pre-treatment sample, taken before nivolumab and TIL therapy. The material was blood, obtained at baseline. The receptors come from a man between 65 and 85 years old with non-small cell lung cancer.

The CDR3 nucleotides read TGTGCCAGCAGCCTGCTGGGACAGGGGGCAAACGAGCAGTACTTC. Its protein product is CASSLLGQGANEQYF. The gene calls are TRBV2 and TRBJ2-7; 12 positions agree with TRBD1. Trimming at V came to 6 bases and at J to 5 bases, leaving 8 bases not matched to a gene. The CDR3 is 15 residues long. CDR1 and CDR2 (germline): SNHLY, FYNNEI.

The chain carries TRBV7-3 and TRBJ2-7; D tentatively fits TRBD1 or TRBD2 (6 bases each). The germline gives CDR1 SGHTA, CDR2 FQGTGA. Trimming took off 1 base at V and 6 bases at J, with 10 bases between the two ends. The CDR3 sequence is 13 residues long. DNA for the CDR3: TGTGCCAGCAGCTTAAGAAAGGGGGGCGAGCAGTACTTC. The encoded protein is CASSLRKGGEQYF.

The chain recombines TRBV5-1 with TRBJ2-3, with 9 bases that match TRBD2. This CDR3 has 17 residues. The trim removed 0 bases at V and 3 bases at J, leaving 8 bases unmatched. Germline CDR1 SGHRS, CDR2 YFSETQ. DNA of the CDR3: TGCGCCAGCAGCTTGGCGGGGGCGGGAGGGCCGACAGATACGCAGTATTTT. This translates into CASSLAGAGGPTDTQYF.

The chain combines TRBV28 with TRBJ1-5; 9 nucleotides agree with TRBD1. The CDR3 extends over 17 amino acids. In germline, CDR1 is MDHEN, CDR2 SYDVKM. V dropped 6 bases and J dropped 3; count of bases not matched to a gene: 12. The chain's CDR3 is CASRTGGGAYDNQPQHF. CDR3 coding DNA: TGTGCCAGCAGGACAGGGGGGGGTGCATATGACAATCAGCCCCAGCATTTT.

J is TRBJ2-2 and V is TRBV6-1, with D unresolved. Germline CDR1 and CDR2: MNHNS and SASEGT. The CDR3 loop spans 16 amino acids. V was pared by 1 base and J by 2 bases, with 11 bases between. This chain's CDR3 is CASSEEGQLNTGELFF. The CDR3 nucleotides read TGTGCCAGCAGTGAAGAAGGGCAGTTAAACACCGGGGAGCTGTTTTTT.

The J gene is TRBJ2-4, the V gene TRBV28; 9 bases are shared with TRBD1. Germline CDR1 MDHEN, CDR2 SYDVKM. V trimming: 6 bases; J trimming: 1 base; junction bases outside the gene matches: 4. This CDR3 has 15 residues. CDR3: CASRQQGAAKNIQYF. DNA of the CDR3: TGTGCCAGCAGGCAACAGGGGGCTGCCAAAAACATTCAGTACTTC.

The rearrangement uses TRBV7-7 and TRBJ2-1; 7 bases fit TRBD1. CDR1 SSHAT and CDR2 FNYEAQ come from the germline V gene (reference sequence). This CDR3 has 15 amino acids. J was trimmed by 5 bases and V by 5 bases; bases with no gene match: 9. CDR3 nucleotides: TGTGCCAGCAGCCCGATCAGGGGGAGCGACAATGAGCAGTTCTTC. It yields the protein CASSPIRGSDNEQFF.

This rearrangement joins TRBV9 to TRBJ2-2; tentatively, D is TRBD2 (5 bases). With 4 bases removed from V and 1 base from J, the gap between germline ends came to 11 bases. The CDR3 is 15 amino acids. The germline V gene has CDR1 SGDLS and CDR2 YYNGEE. CDR3 sequence reads: CASSPSGQNTGELFF. The CDR3 region has the DNA TGTGCCAGCAGCCCAAGCGGTCAGAACACCGGGGAGCTGTTTTTT. Looking up the rest from reference TRBV9 and TRBJ2-2 gives the full variable domain: DSGVTQTPKHLITATGQRVTLRCSPRSGDLSVYWYQQSLDQGLQFLIQYYNGEERAKGNILERFSAQQFPDLHSELNLSSLELGDSALYFCASSPSGQNTGELFFGEGSRLTVL.

On this clone itself: The junction does not match germline at one end; this may be a read error. V and J are TRBV6-5 and TRBJ2-7; D is unclear. The CDR3 is 13 residues long. Per the germline V gene, CDR1 is MNHEY and CDR2 is SVGAGI. The CDR3 DNA is TGTGCCAGCAGTTACACCGAAGCCTACGGGCAGTACTTC. It translates to CASSYTEAYGQYF.

This clone has a handful of counts. The rearrangement links TRBV18 to TRBJ2-1; D not certain. V was trimmed by 3 bases and J by 7 bases, leaving 10 bases between them. This CDR3 is built from 13 residues. Germline values: CDR1 KGHSH, CDR2 LQKENI. CDR3 amino acids: CASSPALGNEQFF. CDR3 sequence (DNA): TGTGCCAGCTCACCGGCGTTGGGGAATGAGCAGTTCTTC. The entire variable domain, with the rest obtained from reference TRBV18 and TRBJ2-1, is as follows: NAGVMQNPRHLVRRRGQEARLRCSPMKGHSHVYWYRQLPEEGLKFMVYLQKENIIDESGMPKERFSAEFPKEGPSILRIQQVVRGDSAAYFCASSPALGNEQFFGPGTRLTVL.

V usage is TRBV29-1 and J usage is TRBJ1-3, with 7 bases matching TRBD1. The CDR3 loop spans 12 amino acids. Germline CDR1 SQVTM, CDR2 ANQGSEA. J was trimmed by 2 bases and V by 7 bases; bases with no gene match: 2. As DNA, the CDR3 is TGCAGCGGACAGGGTCCTGGAAACACCATATATTTT. Amino acids: CSGQGPGNTIYF.

The rearrangement links TRBV7-2 to TRBJ2-7; no clear D. Germline lookup yields CDR1 SGHTA and CDR2 FQGNSA. The CDR3 extends over 13 amino acids. Trimming cost V 5 bases and J 1 base, with 9 bases left between them. Here the CDR3 reads CASSVGPSYEQYF. CDR3 sequence (DNA): TGTGCCAGCAGCGTTGGACCATCCTACGAGCAGTACTTC.

The rearrangement links TRBV5-1 to TRBJ2-5, with a weak D call TRBD1 (6 bases). Matching the DNA end better, TRBJ2-7 makes the J call doubtful. This CDR3 region has 14 residues. In germline, CDR1 is SGHRS, CDR2 YFSETQ. As DNA, the CDR3 is TGCGCCAGCAGCGTTGTGACAGGCACCTACGAGCAGTACTTC. Translating it yields CASSVVTGTYEQYF.

This clone came up once. This chain uses TRBV14 with TRBJ1-2; D unclear. V was clipped by 1 base and J by 8 bases, with 17 bases between them. CDR3 length: 15 amino acids. CDR1 is SGHDN, CDR2 FVKESK, per germline. This CDR3 is CASSQGGTGNRGYTF. The CDR3 region has the DNA TGTGCCAGCAGCCAAGGGGGTACGGGGAATCGGGGCTACACCTTC. Looking up the rest from reference TRBV14 and TRBJ1-2 gives the full variable domain: EAGVTQFPSHSVIEKGQTVTLRCDPISGHDNLYWYRRVMGKEIKFLLHFVKESKQDESGMPNNRFLAERTGGTYSTLKVQPAELEDSGVYFCASSQGGTGNRGYTFGSGTRLTVV.

The chain has TRBV7-9 and TRBJ2-5; D unclear. Near its end, the DNA agrees better with TRBJ2-7, so the J call may be wrong. The CDR3 is made up of 13 amino acids. CDR1 and CDR2 (germline): SEHNR, FQNEAQ (reference sequence). The chain's CDR3 is CASSPQVSYEQYF. The CDR3, as DNA: TGTGCCAGCAGCCCCCAGGTGAGCTACGAGCAGTACTTC.

This clone was found a few times. V gene TRBV7-8 combines with J gene TRBJ1-2, with no clear D. The CDR3 runs to 11 residues. The V end was cut by 4 bases, the J end by 2 bases, with 2 bases between. From germline, CDR1 is SGHVS and CDR2 FQNEAQ. The CDR3 loop is CASSSNYGYTF. The CDR3 DNA follows: TGTGCCAGCAGCTCAAACTATGGCTACACCTTC.

The chain has TRBV28 and TRBJ1-6; 9 positions agree with TRBD1. V shed 7 bases and J 10 bases; nucleotides not matched to a gene: 14. Germline lookup yields CDR1 MDHEN and CDR2 SYDVKM. This CDR3 region has 16 residues. This chain's CDR3 is CASNPSQGARVSPLHF. The CDR3 DNA reads TGTGCCAGCAATCCCTCACAGGGGGCTCGAGTATCACCCCTCCACTTT. The variable domain in full, completed from reference TRBV28 and TRBJ1-6, reads DVKVTQSSRYLVKRTGEKVFLECVQDMDHENMFWYRQDPGLGLRLIYFSYDVKMKEKGDIPEGYSVSREKKERFSLILESASTNQTSMYLCASNPSQGARVSPLHFGNGTRLTVT.

The genes are TRBV29-1 and TRBJ2-1; 12 bases line up with TRBD2. There are 15 residues in the CDR3. The V gene end was trimmed by 5 bases and the J gene end by 6 bases; junction bases not matched to a gene: 8. Germline assignment: CDR1 SQVTM and CDR2 ANQGSEA. The CDR3 bases are TGCAGCGTTATTCCGACTAGCGGGAGTCTCAATGAGCAGTTCTTC. It yields the protein CSVIPTSGSLNEQFF.

The J gene is TRBJ1-5, the V gene TRBV4-2, with 7 bases identical to TRBD1. The germline gives CDR1 LGHNA, CDR2 YNFKEQ. This CDR3 has 17 residues. The junction had 11 bases not matched to a gene; V was cut back by 4 bases and J by 2 bases. The CDR3 sequence: CASSRTTGQGGNQPQHF. In DNA form, the CDR3 reads TGTGCCAGCAGCCGTACGACAGGGCAGGGGGGCAATCAGCCCCAGCATTTT.

The V and J genes are TRBV5-6 and TRBJ2-2, with D unclear. Germline V CDR1 and CDR2: SGHDT, YYEEEE. The CDR3 totals 14 residues. V shed 4 bases and J shed 6 bases, with 13 bases lying between them. The CDR3 DNA is TGTGCCAGCAGCCCCGACGTGCCGGCCGGGGAGCTGTTTTTT. Translated, it gives CASSPDVPAGELFF.

V gene TRBV28 combines with J gene TRBJ1-3; unclear D gene. Germline V gene lookup returns CDR1 MDHEN and CDR2 SYDVKM. CDR3 length: 16 amino acids. The V and J ends lost 4 bases and 0 bases respectively, with 13 bases between them. The CDR3 bases are TGTGCCAGCAGTTCTCAGACACTAATCTCTGGAAACACCATATATTTT. Protein sequence: CASSSQTLISGNTIYF.

V gene TRBV2 combines with J gene TRBJ1-1; D may be TRBD1 (6 bases). Germline values: CDR1 SNHLY, CDR2 FYNNEI. This CDR3 is built from 13 residues. V gave up 7 bases and J gave up 1 base, with 10 bases separating them. The CDR3 nucleotides are TGTGCCAGCAAAGGACAGTGGAACACTGAAGCTTTCTTT. Its protein is CASKGQWNTEAFF.